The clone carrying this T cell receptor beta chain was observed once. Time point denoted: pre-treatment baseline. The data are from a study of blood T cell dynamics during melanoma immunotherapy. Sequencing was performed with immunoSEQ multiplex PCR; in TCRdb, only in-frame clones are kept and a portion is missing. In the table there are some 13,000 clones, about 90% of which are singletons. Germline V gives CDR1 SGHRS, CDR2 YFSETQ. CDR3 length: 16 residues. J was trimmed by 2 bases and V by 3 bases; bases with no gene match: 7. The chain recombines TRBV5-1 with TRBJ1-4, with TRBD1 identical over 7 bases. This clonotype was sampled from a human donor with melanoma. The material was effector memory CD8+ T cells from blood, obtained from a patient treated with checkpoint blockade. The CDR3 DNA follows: TGCGCCAGCAGCTCGGGACAGATGTCGACTAATGAAAAACTGTTTTTT. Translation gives CASSSGQMSTNEKLFF. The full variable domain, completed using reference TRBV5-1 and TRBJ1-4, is KAGVTQTPRYLIKTRGQQVTLSCSPISGHRSVSWYQQTPGQGLQFLFEYFSETQRNKGNFPGRFSGRQFSNSRSEMNVSTLELGDSALYLCASSSGQMSTNEKLFFGSGTQLSVL.